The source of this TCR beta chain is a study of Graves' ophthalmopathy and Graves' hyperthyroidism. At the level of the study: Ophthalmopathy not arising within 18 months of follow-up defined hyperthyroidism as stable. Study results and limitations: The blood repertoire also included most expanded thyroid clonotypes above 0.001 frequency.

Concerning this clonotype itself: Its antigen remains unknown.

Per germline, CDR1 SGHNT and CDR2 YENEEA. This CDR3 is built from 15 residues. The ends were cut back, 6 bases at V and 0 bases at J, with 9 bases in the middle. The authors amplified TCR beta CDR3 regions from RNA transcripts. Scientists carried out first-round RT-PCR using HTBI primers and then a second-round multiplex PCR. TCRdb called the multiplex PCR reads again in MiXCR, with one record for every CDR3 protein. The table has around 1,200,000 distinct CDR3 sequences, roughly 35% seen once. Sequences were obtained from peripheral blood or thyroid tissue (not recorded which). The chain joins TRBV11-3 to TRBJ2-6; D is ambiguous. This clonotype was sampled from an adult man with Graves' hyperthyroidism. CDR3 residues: CASRVPDSGANVLTF. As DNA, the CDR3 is TGTGCCAGCAGGGTTCCAGACTCTGGGGCCAACGTCCTGACTTTC.